The next 22 T cell receptor beta chains were all read from a single sample in a study of regulatory T cells in long-lasting Graves disease. Time point denoted: persistent/refractory GD, antithyroid drugs over 5 years with positive TRAb. The TCR library was prepared using RNA isolated from PBMCs. iRepertoire HTBI primers and Arm-PCR of CDR3 regions built TCR beta libraries. TCRdb independently ran MiXCR on the multiplex PCR reads; one entry per CDR3 protein. The sample contains more than 650,000 distinct CDR3 sequences, about 32% of which appear only once. The specimen was peripheral blood mononuclear cells (PBMCs), collected when the disease was refractory, from a patient treated with antithyroid drugs. These receptors were obtained from a female donor with Graves disease.

A few counts support this clonotype. The chain carries TRBV19 and TRBJ2-7; D remains ambiguous. The CDR3 length is 14 residues. Trimming shortened V by 1 base and J by 3 bases, and 10 bases separated the two germline ends. Germline CDR1 reads LNHDA; CDR2 reads SQIVND (reference sequence). The CDR3 reads CASSIGGKNYEQYF. The CDR3 DNA follows: TGTGCCAGTAGTATAGGGGGAAAGAACTACGAGCAGTACTTC.

This clonotype was detected a few times. The J gene is TRBJ2-4, the V gene TRBV3-1; D tentatively fits TRBD1 or TRBD2 (5 bases each). The V end was cut by 4 bases, the J end by 9 bases, with 19 bases between. Germline CDR1 reads LGHDT; CDR2 reads YNNKEL (reference sequence). The CDR3 extends over 15 amino acids. The CDR3 loop reads CASSRSDPGTRIQYF. Here the CDR3 DNA reads TGTGCCAGCAGCCGATCCGATCCCGGGACCCGCATTCAGTACTTC.

This clonotype has just a few counts. The V call is TRBV2, the J call TRBJ1-2; D uncertain. The CDR3 runs to 12 residues. Trimming left V 3 bases short and J 8 bases short, with 10 bases between. Germline CDR1 SNHLY, CDR2 FYNNEI. The CDR3 DNA is TGTGCCAGCAGTGAGCCCGGGGAAGGCTACACCTTC. Its protein is CASSEPGEGYTF.

This clonotype showed up many times. The rearrangement links TRBV19 to TRBJ1-5, with 8 nucleotides matching TRBD1. Germline CDR1 and CDR2: LNHDA and SQIVND (reference sequence). This CDR3 spans 14 amino acids. Trimming took 8 bases from V and 2 from J; bases not matched to a gene: 5. The CDR3 loop is CASRRGLGNQPQHF. The CDR3 nucleotides read TGTGCCAGTCGCAGGGGGCTCGGCAATCAGCCCCAGCATTTT.

The table lists this clonotype with a few counts. The chain combines TRBV5-1 with TRBJ1-4; possible D gene TRBD1, 5 bases. The V and J ends lost 4 bases and 8 bases respectively, with 15 bases between them. The CDR3 is 14 amino acids. Germline assignment: CDR1 SGHRS and CDR2 YFSETQ. CDR3 protein: CASSMRQSEEKLFF. The CDR3 DNA is TGCGCCAGCAGCATGAGACAGTCGGAGGAAAAACTGTTTTTT.

This chain links TRBV28 with TRBJ1-1; 7 bases match TRBD1. Per germline, CDR1 MDHEN and CDR2 SYDVKM. V was pared by 6 bases and J by 10 bases, with 8 bases of the junction left unmatched. The CDR3 extends over 12 amino acids. The DNA of the CDR3 is TGTGCCAGCAGACCTCGACAGGGTTCAGCTTTCTTT. Its protein is CASRPRQGSAFF.

The chain links TRBV19 to TRBJ1-1; no reliable D call. The CDR3 loop spans 15 amino acids. The germline CDR1 and CDR2 sequences are LNHDA and SQIVND (reference sequence). Between the trimmed V and J ends, which lost 7 bases and 2 bases, there was a span of 17 bases. The CDR3 is CASTPLGIPNTEAFF. The CDR3 DNA reads as TGTGCCAGTACCCCGTTGGGGATACCAAACACTGAAGCTTTCTTT.

This clonotype was found a few times. The CDR3 here is CASSSTTGDSYEQYF. CDR3 bases: TGTGCCAGCAGTTCTACCACCGGAGACTCCTACGAGCAGTACTTC. The chain is built from TRBV7-9 and TRBJ2-7, with no clear D. The CDR3 is 15 amino acids. V dropped 6 bases and J dropped 0 bases, with 15 bases sitting between them. CDR1 and CDR2 (germline): SEHNR, FQNEAQ (reference sequence).

The chain uses TRBV28 and TRBJ1-3; D might be TRBD1 (6 bases). In germline, CDR1 is MDHEN, CDR2 SYDVKM. This CDR3 has 15 residues. V was trimmed by 7 bases and J by 2 bases, leaving 15 bases between them. DNA for the CDR3: TGTGCCAGCATCCCCTCGCCAGGGGCTGGAAACACCATATATTTT. It is translated as CASIPSPGAGNTIYF.

This clonotype was seen a handful of times. The V and J genes are TRBV10-3 and TRBJ1-5; a weak D match, TRBD1 (6 bases). The germline gives CDR1 ENHRY, CDR2 SYGVKD. The length of the CDR3 is 15 residues. Between the trimmed V and J ends, which lost 5 bases and 5 bases, there was a span of 16 bases. Here the CDR3 DNA reads TGTGCCATCAGTTATACAGGGAGGGGAGATCAGCCCCAGCATTTT. Translating gives CAISYTGRGDQPQHF.

The chain uses TRBV6-5 and TRBJ1-6; 10 bases fit TRBD1. Germline CDR1 is MNHEY and CDR2 is SVGAGI. V shed 0 bases, J shed 9 bases, and the junction held 5 bases outside the gene matches. This CDR3 comprises 16 residues. As DNA, the CDR3 is TGTGCCAGCAGTTACTCAGGGACAGGGGTTGGTTCACCCCTCCACTTT. Protein sequence: CASSYSGTGVGSPLHF.

This rearrangement joins TRBV2 to TRBJ2-3, with 7 nucleotides matching TRBD2. This CDR3 spans 14 amino acids. V lost 8 bases to trimming and J lost 0 bases; unmatched junction nucleotides: 5. Germline-derived CDR1 and CDR2 are SNHLY and FYNNEI. CDR3 loop: CASLLAPSTDTQYF. DNA for the CDR3: TGTGCCAGCCTACTAGCGCCTAGCACAGATACGCAGTATTTT.

The chain combines TRBV10-3 with TRBJ1-5; D unresolved. Trimming pared 10 bases from V and 0 bases from J, leaving 16 bases between. The germline gives CDR1 ENHRY, CDR2 SYGVKD. The CDR3 spans 15 residues. CDR3 coding DNA: TGTGCCACTCAGCGCCAGGATGATAGCAATCAGCCCCAGCATTTT. It yields the protein CATQRQDDSNQPQHF.

This clonotype appeared a few times. The rearrangement uses TRBV6-9 and TRBJ2-7, with 9 bases that match TRBD1. This CDR3 region has 13 residues. Germline lookup yields CDR1 MNHGY and CDR2 SVAAGI. J gave up 3 bases and V 4 bases, and 1 base lay outside the gene matches. The CDR3 here is CASSWTGVYEQYF. The DNA for the CDR3 is TGTGCCAGCAGTTGGACAGGGGTCTACGAGCAGTACTTC.

This clonotype occurred a few times. Germline is not matched at one junction end, which may reflect a read error. The chain has TRBV5-1 and TRBJ1-1; a weak D match, TRBD1 (5 bases). The germline CDR1 and CDR2 sequences are SGHRS and YFSETQ. The CDR3 sequence is 13 residues long. The CDR3 nucleotides read TGTGCCAGCAGCCAAGAGGGGACCTTACAAGCTTTCTTT. Protein product: CASSQEGTLQAFF.

Only a few counts were recorded for this clonotype. The chain is built from TRBV6-1 and TRBJ2-7, with a possible D match to TRBD2 (5 bases). The CDR3 is made up of 20 amino acids. V lost 1 base and J 2 bases, leaving 27 bases between the germline ends. Germline CDR1 MNHNS, CDR2 SASEGT. The CDR3 DNA reads as TGTGCCAGCAGTGAAGAAGTCGCTATAGGGTCAGCGGAGGATACCTACGAGCAGTACTTC. Its translation: CASSEEVAIGSAEDTYEQYF.

Concerning this clonotype: One end of the junction is discordant with germline, which a read error may explain. This rearrangement joins TRBV11-2 to TRBJ1-4; D gene unclear. The CDR3 is 15 amino acids. The V gene's germline CDR1 is SGHAT and CDR2 FQNNGV. The CDR3 loop reads CASRLSVGTNEKLFF. The CDR3 DNA follows: TGTGCCAGCCGCTTGTCAGTGGGTACTAATGAAAAACTGTTTTTT.

This chain joins TRBV3-1 and TRBJ1-1; 9 bases match TRBD1. The V gene end was trimmed by 7 bases and the J gene end by 1 base; junction bases not matched to a gene: 7. The CDR3 is 15 amino acids. From germline, CDR1 is LGHDT and CDR2 YNNKEL (reference sequence). DNA of the CDR3: TGTGCCAGCAACCGACCGGGACAGGGGAACACTGAAGCTTTCTTT. Translating it yields CASNRPGQGNTEAFF.

The sample holds a few counts of this clonotype. This sequence joins TRBV27 and TRBJ2-7; 9 bases are a match to TRBD1. The CDR3 covers 17 residues. J gave up 0 bases and V 3 bases, and 9 bases lay outside the gene matches. The germline V gene has CDR1 MNHEY and CDR2 SMNVEV (reference sequence). The CDR3 protein is CASSFTSPTGGSYEQYF. The CDR3 nucleotides read TGTGCCAGCAGTTTCACTTCCCCGACAGGGGGCTCCTACGAGCAGTACTTC.

This clonotype was counted between two and nine times. The chain joins TRBV2 to TRBJ2-5; either TRBD1 or TRBD2 may fit D (5 bases each). This CDR3 region has 15 residues. The V gene's germline CDR1 is SNHLY and CDR2 FYNNEI. The V gene lost 6 bases and the J gene lost 6 bases, with 20 bases spanning the gap. The CDR3 spells CASSGPPGREKTQYF. CDR3 in DNA: TGTGCCAGCAGCGGCCCCCCGGGCAGGGAGAAGACCCAGTACTTC.

In its sample, this clonotype was seen many times. The chain couples TRBV28 to TRBJ1-2, with 7 bases matching TRBD1. The V gene's germline CDR1 is MDHEN and CDR2 SYDVKM. The J segment lost 6 bases and the V segment lost 7 bases, leaving 17 bases of the junction unmatched. The length of the CDR3 is 16 residues. The CDR3 is CASTTGDSRGRNGYTF. The CDR3 region has the DNA TGTGCCAGCACCACCGGAGATAGTAGGGGGCGTAATGGCTACACCTTC.

This clonotype was counted between two and nine times. The rearrangement links TRBV29-1 to TRBJ2-7; no clear D. This CDR3 region has 13 residues. The V end lost 0 bases, the J end lost 1 base, and 7 bases lay between the germline ends. Per the germline V gene, CDR1 is SQVTM and CDR2 is ANQGSEA. The DNA for the CDR3 is TGCAGCGTTGAAGATCCTAGATCCTACGAGCAGTACTTC. This translates into CSVEDPRSYEQYF.